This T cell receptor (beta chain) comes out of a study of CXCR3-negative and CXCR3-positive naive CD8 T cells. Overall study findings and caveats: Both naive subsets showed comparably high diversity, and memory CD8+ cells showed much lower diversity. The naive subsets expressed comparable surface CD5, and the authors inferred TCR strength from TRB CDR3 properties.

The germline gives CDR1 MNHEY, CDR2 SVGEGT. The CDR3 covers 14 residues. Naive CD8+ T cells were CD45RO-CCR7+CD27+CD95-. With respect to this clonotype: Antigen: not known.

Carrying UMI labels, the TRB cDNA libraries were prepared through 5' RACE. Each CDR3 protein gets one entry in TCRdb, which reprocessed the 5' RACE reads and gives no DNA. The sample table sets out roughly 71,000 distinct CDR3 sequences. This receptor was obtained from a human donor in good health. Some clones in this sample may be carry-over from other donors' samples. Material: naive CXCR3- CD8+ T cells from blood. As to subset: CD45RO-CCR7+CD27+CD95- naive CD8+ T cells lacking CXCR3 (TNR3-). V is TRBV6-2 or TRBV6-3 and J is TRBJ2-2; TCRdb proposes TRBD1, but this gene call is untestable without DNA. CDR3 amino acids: CASRNREMDGELFF.